This TCR beta chain came from a study of blood T cell repertoires in COVID-19. Generated by immunoSEQ multiplex PCR, the TCRdb table keeps only in-frame clones and is missing some. Of 70,000 or so clones listed, over 75% are singletons. CDR3 size: 16 residues. The V segment lost 5 bases and the J segment 6 bases; nucleotides outside the gene matches: 10. Germline lookup yields CDR1 SEHNR and CDR2 FQNEAQ (reference sequence). The origin of this receptor is a woman aged 18-29 years with acute or convalescent COVID-19. Sequenced sample: peripheral blood. This sequence joins TRBV7-9 and TRBJ2-2, with 9 bases matching TRBD2. CDR3 nucleotide sequence: TGTGCCAGCAGCCGTTCGACTAGCGGAGGCCCCGGGGAGCTGTTTTTT. As protein: CASSRSTSGGPGELFF.